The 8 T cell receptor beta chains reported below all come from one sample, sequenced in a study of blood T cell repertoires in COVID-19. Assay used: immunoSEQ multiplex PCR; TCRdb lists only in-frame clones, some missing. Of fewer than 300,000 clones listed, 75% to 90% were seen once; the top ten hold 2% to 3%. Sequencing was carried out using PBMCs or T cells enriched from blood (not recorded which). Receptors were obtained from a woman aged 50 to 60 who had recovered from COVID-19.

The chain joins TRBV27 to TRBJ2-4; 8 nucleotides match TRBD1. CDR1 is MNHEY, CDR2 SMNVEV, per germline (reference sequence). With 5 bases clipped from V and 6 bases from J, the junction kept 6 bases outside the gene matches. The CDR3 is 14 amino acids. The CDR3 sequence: CASSPRQGSNIQYF. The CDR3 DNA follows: TGTGCCAGCAGTCCACGACAGGGGTCAAACATTCAGTACTTC.

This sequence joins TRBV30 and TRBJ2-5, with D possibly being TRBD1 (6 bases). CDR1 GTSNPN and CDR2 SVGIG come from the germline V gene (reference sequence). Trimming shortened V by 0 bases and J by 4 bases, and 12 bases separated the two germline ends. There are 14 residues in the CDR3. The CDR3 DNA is TGTGCCTGGAGTGTAGGGACACCGCCAGAGACCCAGTACTTC. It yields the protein CAWSVGTPPETQYF.

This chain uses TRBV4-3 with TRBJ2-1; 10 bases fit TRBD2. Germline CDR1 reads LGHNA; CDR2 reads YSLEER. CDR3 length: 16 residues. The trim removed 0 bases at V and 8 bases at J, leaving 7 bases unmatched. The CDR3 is CASSQDRAGGPDEQFF. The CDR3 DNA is TGCGCCAGCAGCCAAGATCGAGCGGGAGGGCCTGATGAGCAGTTCTTC.

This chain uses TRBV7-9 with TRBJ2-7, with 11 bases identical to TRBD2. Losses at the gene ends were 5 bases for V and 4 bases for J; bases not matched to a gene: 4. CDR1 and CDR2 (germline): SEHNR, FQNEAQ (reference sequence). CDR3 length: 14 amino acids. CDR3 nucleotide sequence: TGTGCCAGCAGCCCCGGGACTAGCGGTTACGAGCAGTACTTC. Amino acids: CASSPGTSGYEQYF.

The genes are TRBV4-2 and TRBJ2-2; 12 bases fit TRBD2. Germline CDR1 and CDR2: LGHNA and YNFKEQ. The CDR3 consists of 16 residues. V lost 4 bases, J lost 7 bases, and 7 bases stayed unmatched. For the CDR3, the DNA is TGTGCCAGCAGCCTGACTAGCGGGAGCTTGGACGGGGAGCTGTTTTTT. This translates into CASSLTSGSLDGELFF.

CDR3 sequence reads: CASSEGLAGGQRSNEQFF. The CDR3 DNA reads as TGTGCCAGCAGCGAGGGACTAGCGGGAGGACAACGGAGCAATGAGCAGTTCTTC. This rearrangement joins TRBV2 to TRBJ2-1; 15 bases fit TRBD2. Germline trimming cut 6 bases from V and 6 bases from J; bases unmatched to any gene: 12. CDR3 length equals 18 residues. Looked up from germline, CDR1 is SNHLY and CDR2 is FYNNEI.

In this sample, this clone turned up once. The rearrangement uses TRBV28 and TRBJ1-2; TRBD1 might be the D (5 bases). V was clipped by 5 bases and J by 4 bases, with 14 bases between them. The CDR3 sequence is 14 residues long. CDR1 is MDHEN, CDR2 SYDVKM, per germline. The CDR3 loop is CASSTGEGLYGYTF. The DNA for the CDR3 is TGTGCCAGCAGTACCGGGGAGGGACTCTATGGCTACACCTTC.

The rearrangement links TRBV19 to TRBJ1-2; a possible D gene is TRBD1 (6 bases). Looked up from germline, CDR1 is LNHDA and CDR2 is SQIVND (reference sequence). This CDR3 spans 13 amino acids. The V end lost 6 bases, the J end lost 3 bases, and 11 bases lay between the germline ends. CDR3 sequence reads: CASRSPGDYGYTF. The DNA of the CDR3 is TGTGCCAGTAGATCCCCAGGGGACTATGGCTACACCTTC.